The source of this T cell receptor (beta chain) is a study of T cell responses to AZD1222 COVID-19 vaccine. The study, taken as a whole, reports: Donor demographics were predominantly white British with a female majority; clonal diversity may be underestimated.

V lost 6 bases, J lost 0 bases, and 12 bases lay in between. CDR3 length: 14 residues. Germline V lookup: CDR1 MNHEY, CDR2 SVGAGI. As for this clone: Its antigen is not known.

The data were produced by immunoSEQ multiplex PCR, yet TCRdb's version contains in-frame clones alone and is incomplete. The sample lists around 150,000 clones, 90% to 95% occurring once. The TCR comes from an adult who received the AZD1222 COVID-19 vaccine. The genes are TRBV6-5 and TRBJ2-7; unclear D gene. The sequencing here drew on peripheral blood, taken 28 days after the second AZD1222 dose. The CDR3 spells CASRSQRGSYEQYF. CDR3 bases: TGTGCCAGCAGGTCCCAGCGTGGCTCCTACGAGCAGTACTTC.